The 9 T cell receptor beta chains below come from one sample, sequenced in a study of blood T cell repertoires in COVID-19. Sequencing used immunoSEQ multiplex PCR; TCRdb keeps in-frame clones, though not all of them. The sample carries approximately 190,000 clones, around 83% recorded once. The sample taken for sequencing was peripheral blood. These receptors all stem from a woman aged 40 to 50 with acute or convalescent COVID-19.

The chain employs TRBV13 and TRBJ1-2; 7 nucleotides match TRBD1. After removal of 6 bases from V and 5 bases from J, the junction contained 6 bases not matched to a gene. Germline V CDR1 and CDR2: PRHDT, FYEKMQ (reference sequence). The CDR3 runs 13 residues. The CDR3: CASSLRTGYGYTF. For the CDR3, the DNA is TGTGCCAGCAGTCTTAGGACAGGTTATGGCTACACCTTC.

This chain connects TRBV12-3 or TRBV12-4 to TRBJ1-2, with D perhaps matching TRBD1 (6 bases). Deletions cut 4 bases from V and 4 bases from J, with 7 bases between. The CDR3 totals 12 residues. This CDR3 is CASSSDSYGYTF. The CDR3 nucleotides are TGTGCCAGCAGTTCGGACAGCTATGGCTACACCTTC.

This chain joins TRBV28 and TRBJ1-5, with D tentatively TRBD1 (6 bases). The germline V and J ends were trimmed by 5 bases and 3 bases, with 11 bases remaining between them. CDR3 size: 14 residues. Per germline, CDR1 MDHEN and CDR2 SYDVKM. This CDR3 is CASSEGQLNQPQHF. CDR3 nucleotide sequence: TGTGCCAGCAGTGAGGGACAACTCAATCAGCCCCAGCATTTT.

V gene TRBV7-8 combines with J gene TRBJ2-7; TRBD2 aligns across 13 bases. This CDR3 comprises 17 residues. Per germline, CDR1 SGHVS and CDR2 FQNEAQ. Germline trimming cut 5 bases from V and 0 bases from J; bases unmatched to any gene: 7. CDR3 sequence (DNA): TGTGCCAGCAGCCAAGGACTAGCGGGAGTGGTCTCCTACGAGCAGTACTTC. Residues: CASSQGLAGVVSYEQYF. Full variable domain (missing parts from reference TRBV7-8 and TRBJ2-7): GAGVSQSPRYKVAKRGQDVALRCDPISGHVSLFWYQQALGQGPEFLTYFQNEAQLDKSGLPSDRFFAERPEGSVSTLKIQRTQQEDSAVYLCASSQGLAGVVSYEQYFGPGTRLTVT.

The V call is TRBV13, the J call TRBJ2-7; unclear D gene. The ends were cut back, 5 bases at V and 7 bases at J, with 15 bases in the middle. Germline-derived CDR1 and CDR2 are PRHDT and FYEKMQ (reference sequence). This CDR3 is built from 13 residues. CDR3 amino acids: CASSHPPLTEQYF. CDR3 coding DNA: TGTGCCAGCAGCCACCCGCCGTTAACAGAGCAGTACTTC.

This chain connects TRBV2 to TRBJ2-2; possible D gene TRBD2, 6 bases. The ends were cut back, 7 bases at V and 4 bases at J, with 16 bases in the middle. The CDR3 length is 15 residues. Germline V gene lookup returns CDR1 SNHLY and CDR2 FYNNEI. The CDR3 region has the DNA TGTGCCAGCAATTGGGGCGGGGATCTCACCGGGGAGCTGTTTTTT. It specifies CASNWGGDLTGELFF.

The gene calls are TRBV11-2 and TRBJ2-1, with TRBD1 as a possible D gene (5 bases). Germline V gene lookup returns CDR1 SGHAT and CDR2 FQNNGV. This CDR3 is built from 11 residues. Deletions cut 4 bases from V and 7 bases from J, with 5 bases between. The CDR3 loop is CASSSGNEQFF. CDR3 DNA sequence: TGTGCCAGCAGCTCAGGGAATGAGCAGTTCTTC. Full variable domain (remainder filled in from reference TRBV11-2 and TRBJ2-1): EAGVAQSPRYKIIEKRQSVAFWCNPISGHATLYWYQQILGQGPKLLIQFQNNGVVDDSQLPKDRFSAERLKGVDSTLKIQPAKLEDSAVYLCASSSGNEQFFGPGTRLTVL.

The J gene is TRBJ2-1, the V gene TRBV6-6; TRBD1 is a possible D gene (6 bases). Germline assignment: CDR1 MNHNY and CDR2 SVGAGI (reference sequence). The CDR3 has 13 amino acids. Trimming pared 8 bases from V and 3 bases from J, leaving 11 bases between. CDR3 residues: CASLGARYNEQFF. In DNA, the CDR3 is TGTGCCAGCTTGGGGGCTCGCTACAATGAGCAGTTCTTC.

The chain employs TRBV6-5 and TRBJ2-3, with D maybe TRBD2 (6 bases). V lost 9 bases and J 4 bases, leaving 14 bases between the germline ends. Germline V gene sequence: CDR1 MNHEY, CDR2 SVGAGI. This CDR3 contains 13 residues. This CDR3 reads CASSTEGPDTQYF. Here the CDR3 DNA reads TGTGCCAGTTCAACGGAGGGCCCAGATACGCAGTATTTT.